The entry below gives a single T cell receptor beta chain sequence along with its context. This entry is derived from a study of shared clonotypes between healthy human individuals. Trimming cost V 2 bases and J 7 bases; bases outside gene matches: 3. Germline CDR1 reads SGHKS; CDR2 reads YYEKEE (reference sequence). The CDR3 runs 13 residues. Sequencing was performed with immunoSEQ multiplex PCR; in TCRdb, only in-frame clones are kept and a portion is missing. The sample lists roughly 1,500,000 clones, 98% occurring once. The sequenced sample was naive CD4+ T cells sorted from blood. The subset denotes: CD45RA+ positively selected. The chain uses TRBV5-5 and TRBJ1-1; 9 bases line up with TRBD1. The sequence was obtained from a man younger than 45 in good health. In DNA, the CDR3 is TGTGCCAGCAGCTTTACAGGGGGCGGTGAAGCTTTCTTT. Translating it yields CASSFTGGGEAFF. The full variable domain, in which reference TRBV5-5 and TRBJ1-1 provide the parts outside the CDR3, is DAGVTQSPTHLIKTRGQQVTLRCSPISGHKSVSWYQQVLGQGPQFIFQYYEKEERGRGNFPDRFSARQFPNYSSELNVNALLLGDSALYLCASSFTGGGEAFFGQGTRLTVV.